This paragraph reports one TCR beta chain. The sample originates from a study of blood T cell repertoires in COVID-19. On the study more broadly: The United States, Italy and Spain provided the acute and convalescent COVID-19 samples. T cells, B-cell-depleted T cells, or PBMCs supplied cDNA or gDNA.

Original data processing: Amplification of reference gene primers was used by the study to estimate nucleated cell counts. Assay used: immunoSEQ multiplex PCR; TCRdb lists only in-frame clones, some missing. That table supplies the V and J calls and clone size; D and trimming were determined from the DNA. Of over 250,000 clones listed, over 75% were seen once; the top ten hold approximately 5%. In germline, CDR1 is SGHRS, CDR2 YFSETQ. V lost 0 bases and J lost 0; bases outside the gene matches: 7. The CDR3 is 17 residues long. The clonotype was recovered from a man aged 45-65 years with active or convalescent COVID-19. Sequencing was performed on peripheral blood. The chain combines TRBV5-1 with TRBJ2-7; 9 nucleotides agree with TRBD2. The CDR3 spells CASSLEAGGPSSYEQYF. Written as DNA, the CDR3 is TGCGCCAGCAGCTTGGAGGCGGGAGGGCCTAGCTCCTACGAGCAGTACTTC.